This T cell receptor (beta chain) was observed in a study of radiation and T cells in renal cell carcinoma. Notes on the study in general: Without pretreatment biopsies, baseline tumor clonotype presence was undetermined.

Using immunoSEQ multiplex PCR, the repertoire was profiled, and TCRdb retains in-frame clones only, with some absent. This sample has more than 60,000 clones, with over 65% found just once. This CDR3 region has 15 residues. Germline V gives CDR1 KGHSH, CDR2 LQKENI. V was pared by 4 bases and J by 3 bases, with 5 bases of the junction left unmatched. The time point: blood 4 weeks post-SBRT, at nephrectomy. Treatment here: 15 Gy SBRT to primary tumor, nephrectomy 4 weeks later. Nephrectomy followed 15 Gy stereotactic body radiation by 4 weeks. Serial blood draws occurred at baseline and 2 and 4 weeks post-SBRT. The tumor was a clear cell renal cell carcinoma. Comment on this clone: Antigen unknown.

This chain uses TRBV18 with TRBJ2-2, with 7 positions matching TRBD1. Sequences were derived from blood, sampled from a patient whose treatment included radiotherapy and nephrectomy. The TCR was taken from an older woman with renal cell carcinoma. The CDR3 here is CASSLGQDHTGELFF. Here the CDR3 DNA reads TGTGCCAGCTCACTAGGACAGGACCACACCGGGGAGCTGTTTTTT.